This is a list of T cell receptor beta chains from one sample in a study of T cell repertoires in cytomegalovirus infection. TCRdb called the reads again in MiXCR, with one record for every CDR3 protein. Altogether 490,000 or so distinct CDR3 sequences are present, around 10% being singletons, with the ten largest covering roughly a tenth. The sequenced sample was PBMCs. These receptors all come from a human donor in good health (CMV status not recorded). Some clones in this sample may be carry-over from other donors' samples. Each CDR3 is given with its conserved first and last residue. D genes are given only for firm matches. Some rows have no size entry. The others give once, few or many, or a class for an expanded clone.

DNA: TGTGCCAGCATAGGGAAGAGGGGTCAGGGCACTGAAGCTTTCTTT
CDR3: CASIGKRGQGTEAFF
D: -
V: TRBV2
J: TRBJ1-1
size: few

DNA: TGTGCCAGCAGCTTGGAAGGGGTGGCTCAGCCCCAGCATTTT
CDR3: CASSLEGVAQPQHF
D: -
V: TRBV5-6
J: TRBJ1-5
size: few

DNA: TGCAGTGCTAGAGGACTAGCGGGACTCAATGAGCAGTTCTTC
CDR3: CSARGLAGLNEQFF
D: TRBD2
V: TRBV20-1
J: TRBJ2-1
size: many

DNA: TGTGCCAGCAGCTTCCGGCAGGGGCCCTACAATGAGCAGTTCTTC
CDR3: CASSFRQGPYNEQFF
D: -
V: TRBV11-1
J: TRBJ2-1
size: -

DNA: TGTGCCAGCAGCCCCCGGCCCGGCGTGAACACTGAAGCTTTCTTT
CDR3: CASSPRPGVNTEAFF
D: -
V: TRBV13
J: TRBJ1-1
size: few

DNA: TGTGCCAGTAGTGTCGCGGACAGCCTATTGTATCAGCCCCAGCATTTT
CDR3: CASSVADSLLYQPQHF
D: -
V: TRBV19
J: TRBJ1-5
size: few

DNA: TGTGCCAGCAGCCAACGACAGGGGCTTGCTTTCTTT
CDR3: CASSQRQGLAFF
D: TRBD1
V: TRBV5-6
J: TRBJ1-1
size: many

DNA: TGTGCCAGCAGGGAGAGAAGCGGGCAGAGCTCCTACAATGAGCAGTTCTTC
CDR3: CASRERSGQSSYNEQFF
D: -
V: TRBV27
J: TRBJ2-1
size: -

DNA: TGTGCCAGCAAGCCTCCTAGCGGGGGCCCGAGCTCCTACGAGCAGTACTTC
CDR3: CASKPPSGGPSSYEQYF
D: TRBD2
V: TRBV2
J: TRBJ2-7
size: many

DNA: TGTGCCAGCAGACGAGCGGGAGGTACAGATACGCAGTATTTT
CDR3: CASRRAGGTDTQYF
D: TRBD2
V: TRBV6-2/TRBV6-3
J: TRBJ2-3
size: many

DNA: TGCAGCGTTGAAGTACCATACTCCTACGAGCAGTACTTC
CDR3: CSVEVPYSYEQYF
D: -
V: TRBV29-1
J: TRBJ2-7
size: -

DNA: TGTGCCAGTAGTGCGACCGACAGGGGTTTTGGAGGCTACACCTTC
CDR3: CASSATDRGFGGYTF
D: TRBD1
V: TRBV19
J: TRBJ1-2
size: many

DNA: TGTGCCAGCAGTTACTCCGGGCAGGTTAATAAGCAGTACTTC
CDR3: CASSYSGQVNKQYF
D: -
V: TRBV6-5
J: TRBJ2-7
size: -

DNA: TGTGCCAGCAGCCCTCAGGGGAGGGCTCGAGGCTACGAGCAGTACTTC
CDR3: CASSPQGRARGYEQYF
D: -
V: TRBV6-1
J: TRBJ2-7
size: many

DNA: TGTGCCACCAGGGAGACAGGCGATACTAACACCGGGGAGCTGTTTTTT
CDR3: CATRETGDTNTGELFF
D: -
V: TRBV24-1
J: TRBJ2-2
size: -

DNA: TGTGCCAGCGTGGGGGCGACTCGCAATCAGCCCCAGCATTTT
CDR3: CASVGATRNQPQHF
D: -
V: TRBV6-6
J: TRBJ1-5
size: few

DNA: TGCACAGGAGGGGGGCCTTACAATGAGCAGTTCTTC
CDR3: CTGGGPYNEQFF
D: -
V: TRBV20-1
J: TRBJ2-1
size: -

DNA: TGCGCCAGCAGCCAGCCCGTCGACAATGAGCAGTTCTTC
CDR3: CASSQPVDNEQFF
D: -
V: TRBV5-1
J: TRBJ2-1
size: few

DNA: TGTGCCAGCAGTCGGGGACAGCTATATGGCTACACCTTC
CDR3: CASSRGQLYGYTF
D: TRBD1
V: TRBV12-3/TRBV12-4
J: TRBJ1-2
size: many

DNA: TGTGCCAGCAGTCAGGGGTTCACTGAAGCTTTCTTT
CDR3: CASSQGFTEAFF
D: -
V: TRBV27
J: TRBJ1-1
size: many

DNA: TGTGCCAGCAGCTTTCAGGGACTAGCGGCCTACGAGCAGTACTTC
CDR3: CASSFQGLAAYEQYF
D: TRBD2
V: TRBV7-2
J: TRBJ2-7
size: many

DNA: TGCGCCAGCAGTCTTCTTAGCGGGAACTCCTACAATGAGCAGTTCTTC
CDR3: CASSLLSGNSYNEQFF
D: TRBD2
V: TRBV5-1
J: TRBJ2-1
size: few

DNA: TGTGCCAGCAGTTTATACGGCTACACTGAAGCTTTCTTT
CDR3: CASSLYGYTEAFF
D: -
V: TRBV12-3/TRBV12-4
J: TRBJ1-1
size: -

DNA: TGTGCCAGCAGTTCACCAGGGGAGGCAGATACGCAGTATTTT
CDR3: CASSSPGEADTQYF
D: -
V: TRBV6-2/TRBV6-3
J: TRBJ2-3
size: few

DNA: TGCGCCAGCAGCCCGGTCGGAAGGGGCGAATACAATGAGCAGTTCTTC
CDR3: CASSPVGRGEYNEQFF
D: -
V: TRBV5-1
J: TRBJ2-1
size: once

DNA: TGTGCCAGCAGCTTCGGCCCCTCTGGGGCCAACGTCCTGACTTTC
CDR3: CASSFGPSGANVLTF
D: -
V: TRBV5-4
J: TRBJ2-6
size: many

DNA: TGTGCCAGCGGACTAGGGGAAAATGAGCAGTTCTTC
CDR3: CASGLGENEQFF
D: TRBD2
V: TRBV11-2
J: TRBJ2-1
size: few

DNA: TGCAGCGTTGGCCCCGGGACCCCCGGAAGGACCGGGGAGCTGTTTTTT
CDR3: CSVGPGTPGRTGELFF
D: -
V: TRBV29-1
J: TRBJ2-2
size: many

DNA: TGTGCCAGCAGTCTTCTGGGACCGGGCCAAGAAAAACTGTTTTTT
CDR3: CASSLLGPGQEKLFF
D: -
V: TRBV7-9
J: TRBJ1-4
size: -

DNA: TGCAGTGCTCCCGGCAGCGGAGACATCACAGATACGCAGTATTTT
CDR3: CSAPGSGDITDTQYF
D: -
V: TRBV20-1
J: TRBJ2-3
size: few

DNA: TGTGCCATCAGTGAATCGGGGGATTATAATTCACCCCTCCACTTT
CDR3: CAISESGDYNSPLHF
D: -
V: TRBV10-3
J: TRBJ1-6
size: many

DNA: TGTGCCAGCAGTTTTTGGCGGGGCCCAGATACGCAGTATTTT
CDR3: CASSFWRGPDTQYF
D: -
V: TRBV27
J: TRBJ2-3
size: many

DNA: TGTGCCAGTAGTAACAGGGGACAGGGACCCTACGAGCAGTACTTC
CDR3: CASSNRGQGPYEQYF
D: TRBD1
V: TRBV19
J: TRBJ2-7
size: many

DNA: TGTGCCAGCAGTTTTGCCAGGGTCCGGAGTCGCCTCCACTTT
CDR3: CASSFARVRSRLHF
D: -
V: TRBV28
J: TRBJ1-6
size: -

DNA: TGTGCCACCCAACTAGCGGACCTCCAAGAGACCCAGTACTTC
CDR3: CATQLADLQETQYF
D: TRBD2
V: TRBV6-2/TRBV6-3
J: TRBJ2-5
size: -

DNA: TGTGCCATCAGTGAACGACGGTCTAATGAAAAACTGTTTTTT
CDR3: CAISERRSNEKLFF
D: -
V: TRBV10-3
J: TRBJ1-4
size: many

DNA: TGTGCCAGCAGTTTATCGGGTGGGCAGACCCAGTACTTC
CDR3: CASSLSGGQTQYF
D: -
V: TRBV28
J: TRBJ2-5
size: few

DNA: TGTGCCAGCAGCACACTAGCGGGAGTTTCGGATACGCAGTATTTT
CDR3: CASSTLAGVSDTQYF
D: TRBD2
V: TRBV12-3/TRBV12-4
J: TRBJ2-3
size: many

DNA: TGTGCCAGTAGCCCACGGAGGGGGCAGGGAACAACCGCCTCCCGGGACATTCAGTACTTC
CDR3: CASSPRRGQGTTASRDIQYF
D: -
V: TRBV19
J: TRBJ2-4
size: few

DNA: TGTGCCAGTAGTTTCTTCGGGCGTACTGAAGCTTTCTTT
CDR3: CASSFFGRTEAFF
D: -
V: TRBV19
J: TRBJ1-1
size: -

DNA: TGTGCCAGTAGTGTCAACAGGGGAACCTACGAGCAGTACTTC
CDR3: CASSVNRGTYEQYF
D: TRBD1
V: TRBV19
J: TRBJ2-7
size: -

DNA: TGTGCCAGCACCCTGAGGGGGATCAAAAGCAATCAGCCCCAGCATTTT
CDR3: CASTLRGIKSNQPQHF
D: -
V: TRBV5-6
J: TRBJ1-5
size: many

DNA: TGTGCCTGGAGTCCGGGACGCCGACCGCCTTATAGCAATCAGCCCCAGCATTTT
CDR3: CAWSPGRRPPYSNQPQHF
D: -
V: TRBV30
J: TRBJ1-5
size: -

DNA: TGTGCCAGCAGCGCGGGACAGAGGCGCACTGAAGCTTTCTTT
CDR3: CASSAGQRRTEAFF
D: TRBD1
V: TRBV7-9
J: TRBJ1-1
size: many